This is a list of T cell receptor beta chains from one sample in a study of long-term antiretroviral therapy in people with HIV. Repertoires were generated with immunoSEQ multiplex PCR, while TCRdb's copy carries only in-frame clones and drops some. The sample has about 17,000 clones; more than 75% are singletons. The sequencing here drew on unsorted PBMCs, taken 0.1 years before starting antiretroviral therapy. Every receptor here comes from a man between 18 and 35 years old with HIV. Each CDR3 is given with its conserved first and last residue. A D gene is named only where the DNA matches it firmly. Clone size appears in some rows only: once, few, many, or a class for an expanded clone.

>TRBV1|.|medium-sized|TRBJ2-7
CTSSQGLAGCRSYEQYF
TGCACCAGCAGCCAGGGACTAGCGGGATGCCGCTCCTACGAGCAGTACTTC
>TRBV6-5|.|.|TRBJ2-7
CASSTTEGAPYEQYF
TGTGCCAGCAGTACCACCGAAGGTGCGCCCTACGAGCAGTACTTC
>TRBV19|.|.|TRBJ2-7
CASSDNQGYEQYF
TGTGCCAGTAGCGATAATCAGGGCTACGAGCAGTACTTC
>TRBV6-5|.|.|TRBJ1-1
CASRYGFPGTEAFF
TGTGCCAGCAGGTATGGTTTTCCCGGCACTGAAGCTTTCTTT
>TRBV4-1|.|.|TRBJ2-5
CASSQVSGLRGETQYF
TGCGCCAGCAGCCAAGTCAGTGGGCTCAGGGGAGAGACCCAGTACTTC
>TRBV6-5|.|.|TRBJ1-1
CASSLLQGWTEAFF
TGTGCCAGCAGTCTACTTCAGGGATGGACTGAAGCTTTCTTT
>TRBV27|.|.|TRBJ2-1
CASSPSFIGKNEQFF
TGTGCCAGCAGTCCCAGTTTTATAGGGAAAAATGAGCAGTTCTTC
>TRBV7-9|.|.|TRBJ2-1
CASRYLPAARESNEQFF
.
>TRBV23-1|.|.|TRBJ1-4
CASSQSLPGSGEKLFF
TGCGCCAGCAGTCAATCGTTGCCAGGGTCGGGTGAAAAACTGTTTTTT
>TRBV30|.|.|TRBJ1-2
CAWSVGAGRYGYTF
TGTGCCTGGAGTGTAGGGGCAGGGAGATATGGCTACACCTTC
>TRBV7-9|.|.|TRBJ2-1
CARSDGALYNEQFF
TGTGCCAGAAGTGATGGGGCTTTGTACAATGAGCAGTTCTTC
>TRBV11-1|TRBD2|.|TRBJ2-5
CASSLGAGGVGETQYF
TGTGCCAGCAGCTTAGGAGCGGGGGGAGTAGGAGAGACCCAGTACTTC
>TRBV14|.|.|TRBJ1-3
CASSPRRSTIYF
TGTGCCAGCAGCCCCCGCAGGAGCACCATATATTTT
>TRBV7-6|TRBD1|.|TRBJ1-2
CASSLGTGGDGYTF
TGTGCCAGCAGCTTAGGGACAGGGGGCGATGGCTACACCTTC
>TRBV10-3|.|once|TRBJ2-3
CAIRQGLGTDTQYF
TGTGCCATCAGGCAGGGGCTTGGCACAGATACGCAGTATTTT
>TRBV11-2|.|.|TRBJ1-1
CASSLEAGTEAFF
TGTGCCAGCAGCTTAGAAGCGGGGACAGAAGCTTTCTTT
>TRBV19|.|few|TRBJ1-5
CASSMVIGNQPQHF
TGTGCCAGTAGTATGGTCATAGGAAATCAGCCCCAGCATTTT
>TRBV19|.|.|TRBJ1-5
CASSFGSSSNQPQHF
TGTGCCAGTAGTTTTGGTTCGTCAAGCAATCAGCCCCAGCATTTT
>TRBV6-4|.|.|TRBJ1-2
CASSYGSGNGYTF
TGTGCCAGCAGTTACGGGTCAGGGAATGGCTACACCTTC
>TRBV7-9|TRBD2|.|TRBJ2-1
CASSRVGTSGVLYNEQFF
TGTGCCAGCAGCCGGGTCGGGACTAGCGGGGTCCTATACAATGAGCAGTTCTTC
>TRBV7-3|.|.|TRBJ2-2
CASSLTGGTGELFF
TGTGCCAGCAGCTTAACCGGGGGCACCGGGGAGCTGTTTTTT
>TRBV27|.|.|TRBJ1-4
CASSLWGTTNEKLFF
TGTGCCAGCAGTTTATGGGGCACAACTAATGAAAAACTGTTTTTT
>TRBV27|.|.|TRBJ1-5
CASSFKPGNQPQHF
TGTGCCAGCAGTTTCAAGCCGGGCAATCAGCCCCAGCATTTT
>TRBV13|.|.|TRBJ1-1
CASSSLGEATEAFF
TGTGCCAGCAGCTCCTTGGGGGAGGCCACTGAAGCTTTCTTT
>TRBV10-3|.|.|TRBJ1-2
CAISEFKTDGYTF
TGTGCCATCAGTGAGTTCAAGACAGATGGCTACACCTTC
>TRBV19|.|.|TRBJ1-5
CASRGRQANQPQHF
TGTGCCAGTAGGGGCAGGCAGGCCAATCAGCCCCAGCATTTT
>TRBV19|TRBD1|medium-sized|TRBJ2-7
CASSIGTGTYEQYF
TGTGCCAGTAGTATCGGGACAGGGACCTACGAGCAGTACTTC
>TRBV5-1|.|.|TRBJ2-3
CASSSTFTDTQYF
TGCGCCAGCAGCTCCACCTTCACAGATACGCAGTATTTT
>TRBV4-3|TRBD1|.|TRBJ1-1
CASSIRDRVVSTEAFF
TGCGCCAGCAGCATCCGGGACAGGGTCGTGAGCACTGAAGCTTTCTTT
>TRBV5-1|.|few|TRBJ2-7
CASSLAGSYEQYF
TGCGCCAGCAGCTTGGCGGGATCCTACGAGCAGTACTTC
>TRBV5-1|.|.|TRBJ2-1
CASSLPARGDEQFF
TGCGCCAGCAGCTTACCCGCGAGGGGTGATGAGCAGTTCTTC
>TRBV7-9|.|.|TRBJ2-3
CASSLKGGRITDTQYF
TGTGCCAGCAGCTTAAAGGGGGGCAGAATCACAGATACGCAGTATTTT
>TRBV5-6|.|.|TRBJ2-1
CASSFQGLDEQFF
TGTGCCAGCAGTTTTCAGGGTCTAGATGAGCAGTTCTTC
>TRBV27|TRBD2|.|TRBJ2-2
CASSLRTSGVNTGELFF
TGTGCCAGCAGTCTCCGGACTAGCGGGGTGAACACCGGGGAGCTGTTTTTT
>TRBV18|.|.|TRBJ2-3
CASSGRAGDTQYF
TGTGCCAGCTCGGGGCGGGCCGGGGATACGCAGTATTTT
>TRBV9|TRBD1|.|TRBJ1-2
CASGSGTGYGYTF
TGTGCCAGCGGCTCCGGGACAGGGTATGGCTACACCTTC
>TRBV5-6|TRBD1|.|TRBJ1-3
CASSSLQGAGNTIYF
TGTGCCAGCAGCTCACTACAGGGGGCTGGAAACACCATATATTTT
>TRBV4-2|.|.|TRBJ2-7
CASSQDRGAGEQYF
TGTGCCAGCAGCCAAGATCGTGGCGCAGGCGAGCAGTACTTC
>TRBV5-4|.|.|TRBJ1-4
CASSFGGKGTPTNEKLFF
TGTGCCAGCAGCTTTGGGGGGAAAGGGACCCCAACTAATGAAAAACTGTTTTTT
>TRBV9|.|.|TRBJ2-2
CASSPRHANTGELFF
TGTGCCAGCAGCCCCAGACATGCGAACACCGGGGAGCTGTTTTTT
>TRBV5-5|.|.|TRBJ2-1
CASSLGGFSYNEQFF
TGTGCCAGCAGCTTGGGCGGATTTTCCTACAATGAGCAGTTCTTC
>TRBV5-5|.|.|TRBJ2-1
CASSLGPDNEQFF
TGTGCCAGCAGCCTTGGGCCTGACAATGAGCAGTTCTTC
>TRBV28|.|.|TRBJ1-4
CASSRTPGQVEKLFF
TGTGCCAGCAGCCGAACGCCGGGGCAGGTTGAAAAACTGTTTTTT
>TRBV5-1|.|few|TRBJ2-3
CASSWGTDTQYF
TGCGCCAGCAGCTGGGGGACAGATACGCAGTATTTT
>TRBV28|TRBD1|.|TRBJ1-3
CASSRDRGLGNTIYF
TGTGCCAGCAGTAGGGACAGGGGGCTTGGAAACACCATATATTTT
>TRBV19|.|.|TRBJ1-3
CASSKGSGNTIYF
TGTGCCAGTAGTAAAGGCTCTGGAAACACCATATATTTT
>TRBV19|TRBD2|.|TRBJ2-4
CASSIRLSSGRDF
TGTGCCAGTAGTATAAGGTTGTCTAGCGGGAGGGACTTC
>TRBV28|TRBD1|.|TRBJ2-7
CASTDRGEQYF
TGTGCCAGCACGGACAGGGGCGAGCAGTACTTC
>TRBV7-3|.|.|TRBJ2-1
CASSLSSTISNEQFF
TGTGCCAGCAGCTTAAGCTCGACAATTAGCAATGAGCAGTTCTTC
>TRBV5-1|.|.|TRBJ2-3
CASSLEGSSSDTQYF
TGCGCCAGCAGCTTGGAAGGCTCCTCCTCAGATACGCAGTATTTT
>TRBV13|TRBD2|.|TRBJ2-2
CASSLRTSPVWGGELFF
TGTGCCAGCAGCTTAAGGACTAGCCCCGTCTGGGGTGGGGAGCTGTTTTTT
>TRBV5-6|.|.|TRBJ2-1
CASSGTPSSYNEQFF
TGTGCCAGCAGCGGGACTCCAAGCTCCTACAATGAGCAGTTCTTC
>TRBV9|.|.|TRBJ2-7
CASSVVGLPSYEQYF
TGTGCCAGCAGCGTAGTGGGACTCCCATCCTACGAGCAGTACTTC
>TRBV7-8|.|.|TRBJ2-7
CASSLDRVLHYEQYF
TGTGCCAGCAGCTTAGATCGGGTCCTCCATTACGAGCAGTACTTC
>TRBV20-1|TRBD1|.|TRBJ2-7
CSAGQGREQYF
TGCAGTGCTGGACAGGGGAGGGAGCAGTACTTC